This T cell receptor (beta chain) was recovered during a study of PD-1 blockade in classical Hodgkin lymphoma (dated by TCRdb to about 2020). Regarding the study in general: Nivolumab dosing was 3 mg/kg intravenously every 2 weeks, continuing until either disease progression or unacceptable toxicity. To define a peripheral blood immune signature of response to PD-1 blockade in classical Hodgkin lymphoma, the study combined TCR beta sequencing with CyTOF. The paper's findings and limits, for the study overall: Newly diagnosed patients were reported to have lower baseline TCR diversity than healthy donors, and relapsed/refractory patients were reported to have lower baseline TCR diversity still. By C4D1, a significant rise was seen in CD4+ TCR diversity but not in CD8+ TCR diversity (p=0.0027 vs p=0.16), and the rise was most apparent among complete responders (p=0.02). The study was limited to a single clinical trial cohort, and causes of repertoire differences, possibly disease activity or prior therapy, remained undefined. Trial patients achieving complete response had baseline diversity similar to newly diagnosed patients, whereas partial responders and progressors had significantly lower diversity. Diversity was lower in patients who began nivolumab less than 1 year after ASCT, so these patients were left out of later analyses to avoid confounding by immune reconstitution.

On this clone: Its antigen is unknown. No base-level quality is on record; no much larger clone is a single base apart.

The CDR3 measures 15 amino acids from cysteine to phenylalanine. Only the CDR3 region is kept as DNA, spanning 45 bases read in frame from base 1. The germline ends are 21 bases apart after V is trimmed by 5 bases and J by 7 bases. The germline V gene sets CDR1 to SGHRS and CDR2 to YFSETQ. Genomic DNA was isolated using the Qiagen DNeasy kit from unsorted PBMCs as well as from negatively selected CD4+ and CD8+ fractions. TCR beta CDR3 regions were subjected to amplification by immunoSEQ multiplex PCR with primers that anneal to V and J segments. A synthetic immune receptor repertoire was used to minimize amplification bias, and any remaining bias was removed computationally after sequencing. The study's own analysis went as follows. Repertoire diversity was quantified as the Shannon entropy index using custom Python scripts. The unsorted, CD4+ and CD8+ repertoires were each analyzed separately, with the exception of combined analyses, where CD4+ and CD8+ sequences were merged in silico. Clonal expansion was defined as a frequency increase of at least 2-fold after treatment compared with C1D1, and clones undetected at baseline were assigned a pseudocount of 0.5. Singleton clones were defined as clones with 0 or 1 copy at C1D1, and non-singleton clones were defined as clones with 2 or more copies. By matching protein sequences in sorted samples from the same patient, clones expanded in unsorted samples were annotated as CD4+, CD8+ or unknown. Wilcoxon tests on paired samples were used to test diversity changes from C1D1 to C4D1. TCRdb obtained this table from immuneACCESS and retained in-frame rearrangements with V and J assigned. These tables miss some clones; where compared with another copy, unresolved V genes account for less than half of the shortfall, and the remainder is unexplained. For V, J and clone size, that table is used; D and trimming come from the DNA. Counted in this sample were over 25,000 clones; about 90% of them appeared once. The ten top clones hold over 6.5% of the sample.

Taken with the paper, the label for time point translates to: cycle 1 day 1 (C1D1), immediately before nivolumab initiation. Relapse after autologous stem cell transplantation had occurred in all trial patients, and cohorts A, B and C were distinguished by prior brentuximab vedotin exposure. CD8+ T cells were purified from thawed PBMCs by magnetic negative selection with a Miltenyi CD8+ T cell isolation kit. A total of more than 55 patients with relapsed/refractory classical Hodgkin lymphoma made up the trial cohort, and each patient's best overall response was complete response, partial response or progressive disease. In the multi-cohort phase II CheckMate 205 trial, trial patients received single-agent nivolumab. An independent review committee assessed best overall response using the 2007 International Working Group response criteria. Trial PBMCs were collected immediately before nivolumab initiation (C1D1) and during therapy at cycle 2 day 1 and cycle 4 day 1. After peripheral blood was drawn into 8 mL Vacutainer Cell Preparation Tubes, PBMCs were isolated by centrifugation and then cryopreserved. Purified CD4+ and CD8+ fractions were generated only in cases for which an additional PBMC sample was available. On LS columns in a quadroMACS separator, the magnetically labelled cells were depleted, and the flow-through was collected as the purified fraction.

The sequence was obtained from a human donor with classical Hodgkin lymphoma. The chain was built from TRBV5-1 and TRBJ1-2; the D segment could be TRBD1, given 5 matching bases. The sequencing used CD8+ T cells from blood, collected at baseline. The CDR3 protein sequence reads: CASREDTFTQSGYTF. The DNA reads TGCGCCAGCAGGGAGGACACCTTTACCCAGAGTGGCTACACCTTC.